This T cell receptor (beta chain) came from a study of blood T cell repertoires in COVID-19. Study as a whole: COVID-19 samples collected from the United States, Italy and Spain covered acute and convalescent phases. T cells, B-cell-depleted T cells, or PBMCs supplied cDNA or gDNA.

This clone has just a few counts. In the original processing: Amplification from reference gene primers served as the basis for estimated nucleated cell counts. Here immunoSEQ multiplex PCR was the method, and the copy in TCRdb shows in-frame clones only, minus some. V, J and clone size are taken as reported in that table, and D and trimming were inferred from the DNA itself. Among about 190,000 clones, roughly 80% were seen once, and the ten largest hold around an eighth. CDR1 is SGHNT, CDR2 YENEEA, per germline. The CDR3 length is 15 residues. Trimming cost V 8 bases and J 5 bases; bases outside gene matches: 14.

The J gene is TRBJ2-5, the V gene TRBV11-3; TRBD2 matches 7 bases. Material: peripheral blood. This receptor was identified in a man aged 50-59 years who had recovered from COVID-19. CDR3 sequence (DNA): TGTGCCAGCTCCTTGGCGGGGGACCCTAGGGAGACCCAGTACTTC. Translation: CASSLAGDPRETQYF.